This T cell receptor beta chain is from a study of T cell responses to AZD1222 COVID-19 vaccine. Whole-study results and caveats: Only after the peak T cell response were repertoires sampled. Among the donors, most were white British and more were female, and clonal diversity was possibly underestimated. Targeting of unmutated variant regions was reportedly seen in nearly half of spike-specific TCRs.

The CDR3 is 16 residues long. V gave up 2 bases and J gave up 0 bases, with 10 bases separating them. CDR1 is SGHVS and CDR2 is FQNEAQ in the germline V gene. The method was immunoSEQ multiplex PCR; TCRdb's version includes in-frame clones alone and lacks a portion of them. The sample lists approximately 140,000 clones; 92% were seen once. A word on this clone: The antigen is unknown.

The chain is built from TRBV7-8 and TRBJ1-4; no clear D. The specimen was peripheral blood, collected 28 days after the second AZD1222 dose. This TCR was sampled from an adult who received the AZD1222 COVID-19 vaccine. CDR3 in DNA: TGTGCCAGCAGCTTAAGTGGATATGCAACTAATGAAAAACTGTTTTTT. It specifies CASSLSGYATNEKLFF. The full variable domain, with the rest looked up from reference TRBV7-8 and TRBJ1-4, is GAGVSQSPRYKVAKRGQDVALRCDPISGHVSLFWYQQALGQGPEFLTYFQNEAQLDKSGLPSDRFFAERPEGSVSTLKIQRTQQEDSAVYLCASSLSGYATNEKLFFGSGTQLSVL.